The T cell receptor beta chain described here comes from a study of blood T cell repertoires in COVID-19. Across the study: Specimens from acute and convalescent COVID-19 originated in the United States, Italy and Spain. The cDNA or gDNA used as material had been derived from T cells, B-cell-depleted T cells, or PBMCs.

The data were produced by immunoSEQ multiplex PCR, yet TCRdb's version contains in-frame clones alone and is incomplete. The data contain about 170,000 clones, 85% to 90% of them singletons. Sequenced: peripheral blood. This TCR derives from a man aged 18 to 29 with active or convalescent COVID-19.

The chain's CDR3 is CASSLGAGGTSYEQYF. DNA of the CDR3: TGTGCCAGCAGCTTAGGGGCAGGGGGGACCTCCTACGAGCAGTACTTC. The chain couples TRBV7-9 to TRBJ2-7; D perhaps matches TRBD1 (7 bases). V lost 1 base and J 0 bases, leaving 13 bases between the germline ends. Germline values: CDR1 SEHNR, CDR2 FQNEAQ (reference sequence). The CDR3 length is 16 residues.